This T cell receptor beta chain comes out of a study of cytomegalovirus exposure and HLA in healthy donors. Overall study context: Drawn from HLA-typed donors, about 85 million unique TCRs were held in an early data release. Genotyping showed 75% to 90% of 350 to 400 donors falling in the Caucasian-associated ancestry cluster. Whole-study results and caveats: Per a later analysis, about 17,000 TCR beta sequences showed association with HLA alleles at 0.05 false discovery rate.

13 Jbeta primers and 60 Vbeta primers were used for the PCR. Authors' data handling: Approximately 11 million shared chains were among about 80 million unique TCR beta chains counted in a later analysis. The assay was immunoSEQ multiplex PCR, and TCRdb's table has in-frame clones only and misses some. V and J calls and clone size are copied from that table; D and trimming were computed from the DNA. The table has 200,000 to 250,000 clones, 70% to 85% seen once. V lost 6 bases and J lost 1, with 13 bases in between. CDR1 MNHEY and CDR2 SMNVEV come from the germline V gene (reference sequence). CDR3 size: 15 residues. To note about this clone: Its antigen is as yet unknown.

The sample taken for sequencing was PBMCs. The genes are TRBV27 and TRBJ1-5, with D unclear. The origin of this receptor is a man in his fifties in good health and CMV-seronegative. For the CDR3, the DNA is TGTGCCAGCAGCCCGGGGTCCGGCAGCAATCAGCCCCAGCATTTT. It specifies CASSPGSGSNQPQHF.